The present entry profiles one TCR beta chain with its context. Enrolled during active infection, Seattle patients were then followed longitudinally. The authors' processing: From reference gene primer amplification, estimates of nucleated cell counts were derived. The assay was immunoSEQ multiplex PCR, and TCRdb's table has in-frame clones only and misses some. That table is the source of V, J and clone size, and D and trimming were worked out from the DNA. The table has approximately 300,000 clones, nearly 90% seen once. Germline lookup yields CDR1 SGHKS and CDR2 YYEKEE (reference sequence). Trimming removed 5 bases at V and 7 bases at J, with 18 bases between. CDR3 length: 14 amino acids. The data derive from a study of blood T cell repertoires in COVID-19. Overall study: Samples came from the United States, Italy and Spain, spanning acute and convalescent COVID-19. In each case, the material was cDNA or gDNA derived from T cells, B-cell-depleted T cells, or PBMCs.

The chain uses TRBV5-5 and TRBJ2-5; perhaps TRBD1 as D (6 bases). Sequencing was done on a sample of peripheral blood. This TCR was sampled from a woman aged 40 to 50 with COVID-19, enrolled during active disease. CDR3 nucleotide sequence: TGTGCCAGCAGTGAGCTCGGACAGCAGGGGACCCAGTACTTC. This codes for CASSELGQQGTQYF.